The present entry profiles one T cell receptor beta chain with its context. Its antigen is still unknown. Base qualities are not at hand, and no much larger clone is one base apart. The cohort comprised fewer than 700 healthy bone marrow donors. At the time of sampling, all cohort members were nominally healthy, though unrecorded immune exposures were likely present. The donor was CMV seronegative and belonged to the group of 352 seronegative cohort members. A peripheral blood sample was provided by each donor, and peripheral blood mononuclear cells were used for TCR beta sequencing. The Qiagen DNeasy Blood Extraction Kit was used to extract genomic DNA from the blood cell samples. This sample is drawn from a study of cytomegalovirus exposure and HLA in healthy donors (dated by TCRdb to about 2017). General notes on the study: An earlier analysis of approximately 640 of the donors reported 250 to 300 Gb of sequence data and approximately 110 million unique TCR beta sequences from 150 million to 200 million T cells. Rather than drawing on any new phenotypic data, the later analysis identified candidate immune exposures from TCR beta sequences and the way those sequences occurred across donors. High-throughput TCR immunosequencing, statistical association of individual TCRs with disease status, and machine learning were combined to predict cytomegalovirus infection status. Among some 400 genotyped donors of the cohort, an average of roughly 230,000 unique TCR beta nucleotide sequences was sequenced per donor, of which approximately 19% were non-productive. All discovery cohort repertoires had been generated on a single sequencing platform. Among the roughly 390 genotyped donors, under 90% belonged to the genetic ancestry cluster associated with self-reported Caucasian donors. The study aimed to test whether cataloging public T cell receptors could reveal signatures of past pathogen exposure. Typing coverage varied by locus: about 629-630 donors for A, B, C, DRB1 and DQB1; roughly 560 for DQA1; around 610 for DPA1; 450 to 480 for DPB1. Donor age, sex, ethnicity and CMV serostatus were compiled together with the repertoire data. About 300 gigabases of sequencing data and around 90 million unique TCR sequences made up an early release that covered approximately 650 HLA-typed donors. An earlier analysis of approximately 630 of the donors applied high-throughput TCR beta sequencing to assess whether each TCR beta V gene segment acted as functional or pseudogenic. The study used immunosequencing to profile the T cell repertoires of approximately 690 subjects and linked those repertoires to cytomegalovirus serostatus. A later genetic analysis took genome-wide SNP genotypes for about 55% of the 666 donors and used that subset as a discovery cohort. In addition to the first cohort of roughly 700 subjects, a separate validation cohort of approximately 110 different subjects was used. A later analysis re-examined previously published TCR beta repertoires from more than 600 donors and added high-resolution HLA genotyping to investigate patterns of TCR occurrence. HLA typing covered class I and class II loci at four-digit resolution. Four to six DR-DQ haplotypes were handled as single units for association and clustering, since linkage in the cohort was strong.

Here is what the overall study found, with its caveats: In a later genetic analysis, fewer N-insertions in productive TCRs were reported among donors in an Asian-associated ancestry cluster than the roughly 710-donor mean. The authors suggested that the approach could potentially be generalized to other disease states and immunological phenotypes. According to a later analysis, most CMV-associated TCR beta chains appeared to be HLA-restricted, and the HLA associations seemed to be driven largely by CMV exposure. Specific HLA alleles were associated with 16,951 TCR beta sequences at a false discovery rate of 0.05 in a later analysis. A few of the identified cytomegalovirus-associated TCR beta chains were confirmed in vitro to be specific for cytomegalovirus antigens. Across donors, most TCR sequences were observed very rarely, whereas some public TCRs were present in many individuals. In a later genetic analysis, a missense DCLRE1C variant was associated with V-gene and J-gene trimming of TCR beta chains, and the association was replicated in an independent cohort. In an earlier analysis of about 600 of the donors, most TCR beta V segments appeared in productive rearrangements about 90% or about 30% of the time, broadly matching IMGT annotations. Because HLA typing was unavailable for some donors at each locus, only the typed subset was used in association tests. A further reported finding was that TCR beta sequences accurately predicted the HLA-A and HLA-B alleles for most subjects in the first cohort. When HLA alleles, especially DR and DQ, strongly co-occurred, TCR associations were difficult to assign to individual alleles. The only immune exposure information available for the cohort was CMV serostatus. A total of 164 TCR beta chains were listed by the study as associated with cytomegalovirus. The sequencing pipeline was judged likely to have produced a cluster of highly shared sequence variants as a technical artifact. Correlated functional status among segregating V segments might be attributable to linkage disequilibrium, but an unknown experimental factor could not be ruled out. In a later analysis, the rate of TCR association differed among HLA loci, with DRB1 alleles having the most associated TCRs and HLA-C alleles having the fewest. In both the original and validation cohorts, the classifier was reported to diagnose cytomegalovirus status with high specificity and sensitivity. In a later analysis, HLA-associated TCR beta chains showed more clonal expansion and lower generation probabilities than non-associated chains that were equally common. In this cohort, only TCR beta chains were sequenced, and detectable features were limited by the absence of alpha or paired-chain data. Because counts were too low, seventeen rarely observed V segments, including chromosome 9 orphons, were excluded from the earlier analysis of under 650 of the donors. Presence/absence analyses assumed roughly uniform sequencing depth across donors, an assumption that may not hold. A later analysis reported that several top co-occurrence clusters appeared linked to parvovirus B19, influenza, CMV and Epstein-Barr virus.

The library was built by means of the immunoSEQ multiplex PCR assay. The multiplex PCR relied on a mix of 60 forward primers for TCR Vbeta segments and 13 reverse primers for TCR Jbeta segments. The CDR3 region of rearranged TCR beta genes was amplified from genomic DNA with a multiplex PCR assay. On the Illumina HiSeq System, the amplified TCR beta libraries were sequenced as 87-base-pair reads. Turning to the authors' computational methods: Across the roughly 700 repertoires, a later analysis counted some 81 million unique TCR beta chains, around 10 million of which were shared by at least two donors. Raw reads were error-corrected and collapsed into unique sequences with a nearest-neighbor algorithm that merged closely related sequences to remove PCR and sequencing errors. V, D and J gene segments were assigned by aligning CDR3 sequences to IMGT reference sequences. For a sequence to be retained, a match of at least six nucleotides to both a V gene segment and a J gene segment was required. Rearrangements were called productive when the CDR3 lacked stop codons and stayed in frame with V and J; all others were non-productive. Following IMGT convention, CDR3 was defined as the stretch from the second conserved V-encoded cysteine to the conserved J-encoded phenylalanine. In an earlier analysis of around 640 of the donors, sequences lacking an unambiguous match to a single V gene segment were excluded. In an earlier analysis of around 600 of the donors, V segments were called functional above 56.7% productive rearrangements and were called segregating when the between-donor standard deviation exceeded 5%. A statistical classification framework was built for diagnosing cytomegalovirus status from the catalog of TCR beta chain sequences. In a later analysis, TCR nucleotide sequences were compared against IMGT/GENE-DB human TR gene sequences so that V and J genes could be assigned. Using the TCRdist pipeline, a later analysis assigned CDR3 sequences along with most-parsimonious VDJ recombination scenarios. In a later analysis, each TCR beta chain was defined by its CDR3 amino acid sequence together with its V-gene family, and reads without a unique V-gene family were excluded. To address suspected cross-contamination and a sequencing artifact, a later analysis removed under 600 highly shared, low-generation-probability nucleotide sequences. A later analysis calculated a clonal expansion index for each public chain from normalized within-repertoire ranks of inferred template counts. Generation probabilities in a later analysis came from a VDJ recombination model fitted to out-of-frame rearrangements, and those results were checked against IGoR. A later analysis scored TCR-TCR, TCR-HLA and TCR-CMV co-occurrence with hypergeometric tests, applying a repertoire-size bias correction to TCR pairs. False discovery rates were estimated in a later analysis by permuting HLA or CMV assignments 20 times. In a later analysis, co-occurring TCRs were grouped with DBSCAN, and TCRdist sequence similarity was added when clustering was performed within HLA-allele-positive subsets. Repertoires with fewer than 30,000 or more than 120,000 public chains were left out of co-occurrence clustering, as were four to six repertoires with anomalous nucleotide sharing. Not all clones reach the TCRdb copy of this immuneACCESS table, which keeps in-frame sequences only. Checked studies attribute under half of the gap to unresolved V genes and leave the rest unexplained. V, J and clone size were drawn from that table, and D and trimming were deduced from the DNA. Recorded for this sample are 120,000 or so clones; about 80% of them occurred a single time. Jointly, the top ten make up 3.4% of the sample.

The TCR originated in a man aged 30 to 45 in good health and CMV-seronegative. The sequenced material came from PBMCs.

CDR3 reads: CASSGGTGLYEQYF. The nucleotides are TGTGCCAGCAGTGGCGGGACAGGGCTCTACGAGCAGTACTTC. This sequence uses TRBV25-1 and TRBJ2-7; 9 nucleotides in the junction match TRBD1. Inclusive of the bounding cysteine and phenylalanine, the CDR3 is 14 residues long. The DNA shown is the 42-base CDR3, in frame from base 1. CDR1 and CDR2, looked up from the germline V gene, are MGHDK and SYGVNS. Clipping removes 4 bases from V and 3 bases from J, with 4 as the unmatched junction base count.